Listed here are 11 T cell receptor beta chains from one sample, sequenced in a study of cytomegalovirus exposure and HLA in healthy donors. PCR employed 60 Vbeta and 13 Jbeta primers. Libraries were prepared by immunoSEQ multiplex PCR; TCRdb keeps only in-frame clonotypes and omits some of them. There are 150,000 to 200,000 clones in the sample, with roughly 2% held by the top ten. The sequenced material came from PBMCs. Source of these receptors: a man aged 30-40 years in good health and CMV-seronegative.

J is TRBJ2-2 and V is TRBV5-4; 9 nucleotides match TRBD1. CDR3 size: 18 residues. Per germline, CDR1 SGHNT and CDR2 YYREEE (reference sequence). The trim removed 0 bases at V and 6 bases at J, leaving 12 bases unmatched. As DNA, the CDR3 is TGTGCCAGCAGCTTGGAAGGGCTGGAAGGGACAGGGCCCGGGGAGCTGTTTTTT. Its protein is CASSLEGLEGTGPGELFF.

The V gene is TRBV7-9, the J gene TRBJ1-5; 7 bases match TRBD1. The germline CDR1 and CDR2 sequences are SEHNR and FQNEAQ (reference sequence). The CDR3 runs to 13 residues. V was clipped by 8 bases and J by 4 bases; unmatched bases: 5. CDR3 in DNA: TGTGCCAGCTCAGCACAGGGGAATCAGCCCCAGCATTTT. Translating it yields CASSAQGNQPQHF. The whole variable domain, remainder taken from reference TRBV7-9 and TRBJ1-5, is DTGVSQNPRHKITKRGQNVTFRCDPISEHNRLYWYRQTLGQGPEFLTYFQNEAQLEKSRLLSDRFSAERPKGSFSTLEIQRTEQGDSAMYLCASSAQGNQPQHFGDGTRLSIL.

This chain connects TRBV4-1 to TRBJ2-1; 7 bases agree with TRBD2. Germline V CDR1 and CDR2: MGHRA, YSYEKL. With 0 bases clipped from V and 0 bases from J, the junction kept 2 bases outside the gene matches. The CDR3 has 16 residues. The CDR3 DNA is TGCGCCAGCAGCCAAGAGGAGCGGGGCTCCTACAATGAGCAGTTCTTC. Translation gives CASSQEERGSYNEQFF.

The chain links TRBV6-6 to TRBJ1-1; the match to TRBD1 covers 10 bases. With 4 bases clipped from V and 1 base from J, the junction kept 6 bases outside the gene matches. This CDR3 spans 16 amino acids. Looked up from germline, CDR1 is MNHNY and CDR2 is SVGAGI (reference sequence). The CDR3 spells CASSSGTGVRNTEAFF. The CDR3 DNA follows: TGTGCCAGCAGTTCCGGGACAGGGGTTAGGAACACTGAAGCTTTCTTT.

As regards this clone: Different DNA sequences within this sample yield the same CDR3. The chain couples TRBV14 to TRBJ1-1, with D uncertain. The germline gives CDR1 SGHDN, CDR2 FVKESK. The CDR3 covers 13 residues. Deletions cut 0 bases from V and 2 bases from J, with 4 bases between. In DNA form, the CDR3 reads TGTGCCAGCAGCCAAGACACAAACACTGAAGCTTTCTTT. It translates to CASSQDTNTEAFF. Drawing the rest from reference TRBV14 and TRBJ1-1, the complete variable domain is EAGVTQFPSHSVIEKGQTVTLRCDPISGHDNLYWYRRVMGKEIKFLLHFVKESKQDESGMPNNRFLAERTGGTYSTLKVQPAELEDSGVYFCASSQDTNTEAFFGQGTRLTVV.

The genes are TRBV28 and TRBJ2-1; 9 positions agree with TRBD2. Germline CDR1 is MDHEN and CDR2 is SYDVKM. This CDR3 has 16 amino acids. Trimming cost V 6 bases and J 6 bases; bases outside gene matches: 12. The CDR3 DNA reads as TGTGCCAGCAGACTTTTCTCAGCGGGAGGCGTCAATGAGCAGTTCTTC. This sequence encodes CASRLFSAGGVNEQFF.

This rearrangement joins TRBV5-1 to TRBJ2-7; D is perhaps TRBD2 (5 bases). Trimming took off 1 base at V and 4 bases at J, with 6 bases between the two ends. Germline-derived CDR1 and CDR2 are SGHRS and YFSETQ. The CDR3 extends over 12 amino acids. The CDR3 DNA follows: TGCGCCAGCAGCTTGACGGGGTACGAGCAGTACTTC. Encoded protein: CASSLTGYEQYF.

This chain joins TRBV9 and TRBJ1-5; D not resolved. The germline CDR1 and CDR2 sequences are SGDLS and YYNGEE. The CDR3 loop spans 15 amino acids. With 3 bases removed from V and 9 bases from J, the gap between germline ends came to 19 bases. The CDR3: CASSDRPGSVWPQHF. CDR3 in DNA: TGTGCCAGCAGCGACCGACCGGGGAGCGTCTGGCCCCAGCATTTT.

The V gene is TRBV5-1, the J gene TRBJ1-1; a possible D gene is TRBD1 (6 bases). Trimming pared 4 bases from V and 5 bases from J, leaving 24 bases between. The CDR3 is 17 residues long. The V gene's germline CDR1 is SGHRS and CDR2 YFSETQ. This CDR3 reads CASSPGGGLGGATEAFF. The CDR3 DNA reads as TGCGCCAGCAGCCCGGGGGGCGGACTGGGGGGCGCGACTGAAGCTTTCTTT.

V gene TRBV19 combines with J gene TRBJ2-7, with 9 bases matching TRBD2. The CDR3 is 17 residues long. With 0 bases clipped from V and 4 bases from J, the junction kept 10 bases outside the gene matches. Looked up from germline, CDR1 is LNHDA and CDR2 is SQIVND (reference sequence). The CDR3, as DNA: TGTGCCAGTAGTATAGATAGTTCTGGAGCGGGGGGATACGAGCAGTACTTC. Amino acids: CASSIDSSGAGGYEQYF.

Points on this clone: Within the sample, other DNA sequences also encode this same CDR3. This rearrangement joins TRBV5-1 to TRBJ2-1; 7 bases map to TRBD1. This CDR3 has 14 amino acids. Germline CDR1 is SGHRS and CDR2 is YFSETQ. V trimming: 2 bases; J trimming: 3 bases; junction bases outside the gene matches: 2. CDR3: CASSLSGGYNEQFF. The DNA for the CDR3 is TGCGCCAGCAGCTTATCAGGGGGCTACAATGAGCAGTTCTTC.